These 14 T cell receptor beta chains originate from one sample sequenced in a study of TET2 disruption in CD19-targeted CAR T cells. No antigen has been identified for these receptors. Described treatment: autologous CTL019 cells: CD19 CAR with 4-1BB and CD3 zeta domains. Libraries were prepared by immunoSEQ multiplex PCR; TCRdb keeps only in-frame clonotypes and omits some of them. With fewer than 30,000 clones in the sample, the ten largest clones hold roughly 1.9%. Specimen: CD8- CAR+ T cells sorted from cultured blood T cells, collected for CD19 CAR T cell therapy. Described subset: CD8-negative CAR-positive T cells from the infusion product. These receptors all come from a man between 65 and 85 years old with chronic lymphocytic leukemia.

In the case of this clone: The sequence runs out 3 residues before the end of the CDR3; the remainder is reconstructed from the germline J gene. This rearrangement joins TRBV19 to TRBJ2-4, with D perhaps TRBD1 (6 bases). CDR1 is LNHDA, CDR2 SQIVND, per germline (reference sequence). The CDR3 sequence is 13 residues long. CDR3 bases read: TGTGCCAGTAGCCCCGGACAGAGGTATGGT. Protein sequence: CASSPGQRYG. The entire CDR3 protein is CASSPGQRYGQYF. The full variable domain, in which reference TRBV19 and TRBJ2-4 provide the parts outside the CDR3, is DGGITQSPKYLFRKEGQNVTLSCEQNLNHDAMYWYRQDPGQGLRLIYYSQIVNDFQKGDIAEGYSVSREKKESFPLTVTSAQKNPTAFYLCASSPGQRYGQYFGAGTRLSVL.

Comments on this clone: The read ends 3 residues early relative to the CDR3; the germline J gene fills the gap. The chain recombines TRBV19 with TRBJ2-4; 9 positions agree with TRBD1. CDR1 is LNHDA and CDR2 is SQIVND in the germline V gene (reference sequence). This CDR3 spans 15 amino acids. CDR3 region: CASSIRTGANQPQYF. CDR3 DNA, as far as it was read: TGTGCCAGTAGTATCCGGACAGGGGCCAATCAGCCT.

About this clone: The CDR3 is cut off 3 residues early in the read; its end comes from the germline J gene. The rearrangement uses TRBV20-1 and TRBJ2-3; no firm D call. The germline V gene encodes CDR1 DFQATT and CDR2 SNEGSKA (reference sequence). Trimming pared 4 bases from V and 2 bases from J, leaving 10 bases between. The CDR3 has 13 residues. The CDR3 loop is CSATIDPTDTQYF. The covered CDR3 bases are TGCAGTGCTACTATCGATCCCACAGATACG.

Details on this clone: The read gets to within 3 residues of the CDR3 end, and the germline J gene fills in the rest. The rearrangement joins TRBV11-1 to TRBJ2-5; 10 bases are shared with TRBD2. The CDR3 spans 15 residues. The germline V gene encodes CDR1 SGHAT and CDR2 FQDESV (reference sequence). V gave up 5 bases and J gave up 3 bases; unmatched junction bases: 6. The CDR3 bases that were read are TGTGCCAGCAGCCTCGCACTAGCGGGGAAAGAGACC. Translated, it gives CASSLALAGKET. The full-length CDR3 reads as CASSLALAGKETQYF.

A word on this clone: The CDR3 end falls 3 residues outside the read, so it is completed with the germline J gene. The chain carries TRBV30 and TRBJ1-2, with D unclear. Per the germline V gene, CDR1 is GTSNPN and CDR2 is SVGIG (reference sequence). This CDR3 region has 16 residues. CDR3 loop: CAWSVRRLAGEETYTF. The DNA read from the CDR3 is TGTGCCTGGAGTGTACGTAGGCTAGCGGGCGAAGAGACC.

On this clone: The read comes to an end 3 residues before the CDR3 does, leaving the germline J gene to fill in the end. The V and J genes are TRBV12-3 or TRBV12-4 and TRBJ2-7; no definite D call. The CDR3 has 11 amino acids. Trimming removed 5 bases from V and 6 bases from J, with 8 bases in between. This CDR3 is CASSPKGEQYF. CDR3 bases read: TGTGCCAGCAGTCCAAAGGGCGAG.

As to this clone: The CDR3 end is not reached by the read, which stops 3 residues before it; the germline J gene fills it in. V usage is TRBV19 and J usage is TRBJ2-4, with 12 bases lining up with TRBD1. The germline CDR1 and CDR2 sequences are LNHDA and SQIVND (reference sequence). The CDR3 has 19 residues. CDR3 DNA (partial): TGTGCCAGTAGGGGGACAGGGGGCGAAGCTGGATGGGTTACTTATGGT. This translates into CASRGTGGEAGWVTYG. In full, the CDR3 is CASRGTGGEAGWVTYGQYF.

Worth noting for this clone: The sequence runs out 3 residues before the end of the CDR3; the remainder is reconstructed from the germline J gene. V is TRBV2 and J is TRBJ2-2; 7 nucleotides agree with TRBD1. The junction had 6 bases not matched to a gene; V was cut back by 5 bases and J by 6 bases. This CDR3 is built from 14 residues. Germline CDR1 reads SNHLY; CDR2 reads FYNNEI. CDR3: CASSPTGESGELFF. The CDR3 bases that were read are TGTGCCAGCAGTCCTACAGGGGAGTCCGGGGAG.

Turning to this clone: The read is 3 residues too short to cover the CDR3 end, so that end is filled in from the germline J gene. This chain links TRBV11-2 with TRBJ2-5; weak D call: TRBD1 (5 bases). This CDR3 is 14 amino acids long. Germline V gene data show CDR1 as SGHAT and CDR2 as FQNNGV. V gave up 1 base and J gave up 1 base, with 7 bases separating them. The CDR3 DNA, read in part, is TGTGCCAGCAGCTTAGGGGGCGGCCAAGAGACC. Its translation: CASSLGGGQET. The full CDR3 sequence reads CASSLGGGQETQYF.

With respect to this clone: Sequencing ends 3 residues short of the CDR3 end; the germline J gene provides the rest. The genes are TRBV7-8 and TRBJ2-4; weak D call: TRBD1 (6 bases). The CDR3 consists of 13 residues. Germline values: CDR1 SGHVS, CDR2 FQNEAQ. The CDR3 is CASSPTGTHGQYF. CDR3 DNA (partial): TGTGCCAGCAGCCCTACAGGGACCCATGGT.

The CDR3: CASSSGQVGTEAFF. The CDR3 DNA, read in part, is TGTGCCAGCAGCTCGGGACAGGTGGGCACTGAA. This chain uses TRBV7-3 with TRBJ1-1; 8 bases map to TRBD1. Read sequence stops 3 residues before the CDR3 end, and the germline J gene provides the missing end. V shed 4 bases, J shed 4 bases, and the junction held 5 bases outside the gene matches. This CDR3 is 14 amino acids long. The germline V gene encodes CDR1 SGHTA and CDR2 FQGTGA.

As regards this clone: The read ends 3 residues shy of where the CDR3 ends; the end is completed using the germline J gene. This sequence joins TRBV5-1 and TRBJ1-1; 8 bases fit TRBD1. Germline V gene lookup returns CDR1 SGHRS and CDR2 YFSETQ. V lost 1 base to trimming and J lost 6 bases; unmatched junction nucleotides: 5. This CDR3 comprises 14 residues. CDR3 bases read: TGCGCCAGCAGCTTGCGGGGACAGGATGCTGAA. It yields the protein CASSLRGQDAE. The entire CDR3 reads CASSLRGQDAEAFF.

As regards this clone: Read coverage stops 3 residues before the CDR3 terminus; the germline J gene supplies the remainder. The V call is TRBV9, the J call TRBJ2-6, with 10 bases lining up with TRBD1. Per the germline V gene, CDR1 is SGDLS and CDR2 is YYNGEE. This CDR3 has 17 residues. V trimming: 0 bases; J trimming: 2 bases; junction bases outside the gene matches: 2. CDR3 residues: CASSVGGTGAGANVLTF. The CDR3 bases that were read are TGTGCCAGCAGCGTAGGTGGGACAGGGGCTGGGGCCAACGTC.

This clone is deemed medium-sized by its frequency. The CDR3 end lies 3 residues beyond the end of the read and is filled in from the germline J gene. The chain links TRBV19 to TRBJ2-7; unclear D gene. This CDR3 contains 12 residues. Trimming shortened V by 7 bases and J by 2 bases, and 9 bases separated the two germline ends. Germline CDR1 LNHDA, CDR2 SQIVND (reference sequence). The CDR3 sequence is CASINSPYEQYF. CDR3 bases read: TGTGCCAGTATCAACAGTCCCTACGAG.